The rows below give T cell receptor beta chains drawn from one sample of a study of T cells in Graves' hyperthyroidism and ophthalmopathy. One entry per CDR3 protein results from TCRdb running MiXCR on the multiplex PCR reads. The sample includes over 700,000 distinct CDR3 sequences, under 20% of them seen just once. Material for sequencing was blood. These receptor sequences come from a woman aged 45 to 65 with Graves' hyperthyroidism that later progressed to Graves' ophthalmopathy. Each CDR3 is given with its conserved first and last residue. D genes are given only for firm matches. Size is stated for part of the rows, as once, few or many counts, or as a class when the clone is expanded.

clone size	V gene	D gene	J gene	CDR3 DNA	CDR3 protein
.	TRBV6-2/TRBV6-3	TRBD1	TRBJ1-5	TGTGCCAGCAGATCCAACAGGGGTGTCAATCAGCCCCAGCATTTT	CASRSNRGVNQPQHF
.	TRBV10-3	.	TRBJ1-6	TGTGCCATCAGTGTAGGGGCGCGAAATTCACCCCTCCACTTT	CAISVGARNSPLHF
many	TRBV11-2	.	TRBJ1-3	TGTGCCACCTCCGAGGCCATCTCTGGAAACACCATATATTTT	CATSEAISGNTIYF
many	TRBV9	.	TRBJ1-1	TGTGCCAGCAGCCTCGGCAACCTGAACACTGAAGCTTTCTTT	CASSLGNLNTEAFF
few	TRBV5-1	.	TRBJ2-1	TGCGCCAGCAGCTTGTTACTAGTGGTTGAGCAGTTCTTC	CASSLLLVVEQFF
.	TRBV20-1	TRBD1	TRBJ1-5	TGCAGTGCTTTCCGGGACAGTAGCAATCAGCCCCAGCATTTT	CSAFRDSSNQPQHF
few	TRBV20-1	TRBD1	TRBJ1-1	TGCAGTGCTAGAGATTACGGACAGGGTGGGATTGAAGCTTTCTTT	CSARDYGQGGIEAFF
many	TRBV7-3	.	TRBJ1-1	TGTGCCAGCACCCTTACTTACAGGGCTGTTACTGAAGCTTTCTTT	CASTLTYRAVTEAFF
.	TRBV20-1	.	TRBJ1-3	TGCAGTGCTAGTTCGGGACATCACTCTGGAAACACCATATATTTT	CSASSGHHSGNTIYF
many	TRBV5-1	.	TRBJ1-5	TGCGCCAGCAGCTTAGGGTTCGATCGTCCCCAGCATTTT	CASSLGFDRPQHF
.	TRBV7-9	.	TRBJ1-5	TGTGCCAGCAGCCCCGTGAGCAATCAGCCCCAGCATTTT	CASSPVSNQPQHF
.	TRBV15	.	TRBJ2-3	TGTGCCACCAGCAGAGATACGGACCGGGGGTCCCCTGATACGCAGTATTTT	CATSRDTDRGSPDTQYF
few	TRBV19	TRBD1	TRBJ1-1	TGTGCCAGTACGACCGGGACAGGGATTAGGAACACTGAAGCTTTCTTT	CASTTGTGIRNTEAFF
once	TRBV18	TRBD1	TRBJ1-1	TGTGCCAGCTCGTCAGACAGGGAGGGCACTGAAGCTTTCTTT	CASSSDREGTEAFF
.	TRBV19	.	TRBJ2-3	TGTGCCAGTAGTATTCAATGGGGACGGAGCACAGATACGCAGTATTTT	CASSIQWGRSTDTQYF
many	TRBV3-1	.	TRBJ1-2	TGTGCCAGCAGCCAGGAGTGGGACTTAGCCGGCTACACCTTC	CASSQEWDLAGYTF
few	TRBV3-1	.	TRBJ2-1	TGTGCCAGCAGCCAAGGGGAACGACTCGGCAATGAGCAGTTCTTC	CASSQGERLGNEQFF
.	TRBV20-1	.	TRBJ1-2	TGCAGTGCTAGTCGGGAAAACTATGGCTACACCTTC	CSASRENYGYTF
few	TRBV20-1	.	TRBJ2-1	TGCAGTGCTAGTCCCGGGTTAATTAATGAGCAGTTCTTC	CSASPGLINEQFF
few	TRBV10-3	.	TRBJ2-5	TGTGCCATCAGTGAGTGGGGGATCCAAGAGACCCAGTACTTC	CAISEWGIQETQYF
.	TRBV5-1	TRBD1	TRBJ1-2	TGCGCCAGCAGCTCCGGTCCGATACGACAGGGGGCGCGGGGCTACACCTTC	CASSSGPIRQGARGYTF
few	TRBV12-3/TRBV12-4	TRBD2	TRBJ2-1	TGTGCCAGCAGTCCAGGGACTAGCGGGGCGAACAATGAGCAGTTCTTC	CASSPGTSGANNEQFF
few	TRBV12-5	.	TRBJ2-5	TGTGCTAGTGGTTTCCCGGGGTGGGAGACCCAGTACTTC	CASGFPGWETQYF
many	TRBV6-5	TRBD1	TRBJ2-7	TGTGCCAGCAGTTACTCGAGTTACAGGGGGGACGAGCAGTACTTC	CASSYSSYRGDEQYF
many	TRBV19	.	TRBJ1-1	TGTGCCAGTAGTATAGGGCTCCTTGGCACTGAAGCTTTCTTT	CASSIGLLGTEAFF
many	TRBV30	.	TRBJ1-5	TGTGCCTGGAGTGTACCCGAGTCCCCAGGCCATCAGCCCCAGCATTTT	CAWSVPESPGHQPQHF
once	TRBV11-2	.	TRBJ1-5	TGTGCCGGCAGCTTAGGTGGCAATCAGCCCCAGCATTTT	CAGSLGGNQPQHF
.	TRBV3-1	.	TRBJ2-5	TGTGCCAGCAGCCAAGATCCGGGGGTGACCCAGTACTTC	CASSQDPGVTQYF
many	TRBV3-1	.	TRBJ2-3	TGTGCCAGCAGCCAAACAGATACGCAGTATTTT	CASSQTDTQYF
few	TRBV9	TRBD1	TRBJ2-3	TGTGCCAGCAGCCCAGATGAGGGGGCCTCCACAGATACGCAGTATTTT	CASSPDEGASTDTQYF
many	TRBV3-1	.	TRBJ1-1	TGTGCCAGCAGCCAAGGGGTAGGCCTCACTGAAGCTTTCTTT	CASSQGVGLTEAFF
.	TRBV19	.	TRBJ1-5	TGTGCCACCCAGGTAGGGGGTACTCGCAATCAGCCCCAGCATTTT	CATQVGGTRNQPQHF
many	TRBV30	TRBD1	TRBJ1-2	TGTGCCTGGAGACAACAGGGGGCGCTGGGCTACACCTTC	CAWRQQGALGYTF
many	TRBV20-1	.	TRBJ1-2	TGCAGTGCTGCAGGGATTAGTCCCGGAGAAAAGAACTATGGCTACACCTTC	CSAAGISPGEKNYGYTF
many	TRBV20-1	TRBD1	TRBJ1-1	TGCAGTGCTACCTTGCCGGGACAGTACATGAACACTGAAGCTTTCTTT	CSATLPGQYMNTEAFF
.	TRBV9	.	TRBJ1-6	TGTGCCAGCAGCGTAGGGGGAATTGATTCACCCCTCCACTTT	CASSVGGIDSPLHF
.	TRBV3-1	TRBD1	TRBJ1-2	TGTGCCAGCACAGGGACAGGGGAAGGCTACACCTTC	CASTGTGEGYTF
.	TRBV20-1	TRBD2	TRBJ2-7	TGCAGTGCTCCGAGACTAGCGGGCTTCTACGAGCAGTACTTC	CSAPRLAGFYEQYF
many	TRBV6-1	TRBD1	TRBJ1-2	TGTGCCAGCAGTTCCCTAGCCACAGGGGTGGGCTTTTGGCATGGCTACACCTTC	CASSSLATGVGFWHGYTF
few	TRBV5-1	.	TRBJ1-1	TGCGCCAGCAGCCCCGAAGGGGCGGCACTGACGGCTTTCTTT	CASSPEGAALTAFF
.	TRBV20-1	.	TRBJ1-3	TGCAGTGCTCTCAGGACTGGAAACACCATATATTTT	CSALRTGNTIYF
many	TRBV18	.	TRBJ1-1	TGTGCCAGCTCAACAACGGCAGGGGCCCAGGACACTGAAGCTTTCTTT	CASSTTAGAQDTEAFF
.	TRBV18	TRBD1	TRBJ1-4	TGTGCCAGCTCGCGGGACAGAGGGAGTGAAAAACTGTTTTTT	CASSRDRGSEKLFF
.	TRBV5-4	TRBD2	TRBJ2-3	TGTGCCAGCAGCTTGGACGCGGGGGGGCTGGCAGATACGCAGTATTTT	CASSLDAGGLADTQYF
.	TRBV25-1	.	TRBJ1-1	TGTGCCAGCCGGGCAGGGAGGGCTGAAGCTTTCTTT	CASRAGRAEAFF
few	TRBV5-4	.	TRBJ1-5	TGTGCCAGCAGCCCCGACACCTCAGGGCCCCAGCATTTT	CASSPDTSGPQHF
.	TRBV14	TRBD1	TRBJ2-3	TGTGCCAGCAGCCTCGGAAGGGGGCTAGGGGTTGCAGATACGCAGTATTTT	CASSLGRGLGVADTQYF
many	TRBV11-2	.	TRBJ2-7	TGTGCCAGCAGCTTAGATTTGTGGCGGCGCCCCTACGAGCAGTACTTC	CASSLDLWRRPYEQYF
many	TRBV20-1	.	TRBJ1-5	TGCAGTGCTAGAGATAGGGCCTCTCCGCGGAGTCAGCCCCAGCATTTT	CSARDRASPRSQPQHF
few	TRBV10-2	.	TRBJ1-1	TGCGCCAGCAGTGAGGGGGAGGGAGCTGAAGCTTTCTTT	CASSEGEGAEAFF
.	TRBV27	TRBD1	TRBJ2-7	TGTGCCAGCGGGGAGACAGGGGCGGACGAGCAGTACTTC	CASGETGADEQYF
many	TRBV20-1	TRBD2	TRBJ2-3	TGCAGTGCTAGTGGACTAGCGCAGGTCACAGATACGCAGTATTTT	CSASGLAQVTDTQYF
few	TRBV20-1	TRBD2	TRBJ2-3	TGCAGTGCAGACCCGGGACTAGCGGGGTCGCGACACACAGATACGCAGTATTTT	CSADPGLAGSRHTDTQYF
few	TRBV10-1	.	TRBJ2-3	TGCGCCAGCAGAATGGGGGATAGCACAGATACGCAGTATTTT	CASRMGDSTDTQYF
few	TRBV12-3/TRBV12-4	TRBD1	TRBJ1-2	TGTGCCAGCAGTCCTGAAACAGGGGCCATCTCGTCTAACTATGGCTACACCTTC	CASSPETGAISSNYGYTF
few	TRBV4-2	TRBD2	TRBJ2-5	TGTGCCAGCAGCCCGGTCGGGTCGGGGGGTGCTAGGGAGACCCAGTACTTC	CASSPVGSGGARETQYF
.	TRBV7-9	TRBD1	TRBJ1-2	TGTGCCAGCAGCCCAGGGACAGGGTATGATGGTGGCTACACCTTC	CASSPGTGYDGGYTF